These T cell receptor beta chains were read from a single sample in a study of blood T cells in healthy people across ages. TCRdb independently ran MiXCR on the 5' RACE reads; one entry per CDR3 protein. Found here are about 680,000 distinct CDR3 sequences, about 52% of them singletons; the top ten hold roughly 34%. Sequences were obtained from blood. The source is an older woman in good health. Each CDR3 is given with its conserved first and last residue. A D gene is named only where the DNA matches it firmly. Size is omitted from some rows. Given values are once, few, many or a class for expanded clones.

CDR3 protein: CASSLDQGRNTGELFF
CDR3 DNA: TGCGCCAGCAGCTTGGATCAGGGTAGGAACACCGGGGAGCTGTTTTTT
J gene: TRBJ2-2
V gene: TRBV5-1
clone size: few
D gene: NA

CDR3 protein: CSAQGIPNYGYTF
CDR3 DNA: TGCAGTGCTCAGGGCATTCCGAACTATGGCTACACCTTC
J gene: TRBJ1-2
V gene: TRBV20-1
clone size: few
D gene: NA

CDR3 protein: CASSTRDREETQYF
CDR3 DNA: TGTGCCAGCAGCACGCGGGACAGGGAAGAGACCCAGTACTTC
J gene: TRBJ2-5
V gene: TRBV7-9
clone size: NA
D gene: TRBD1

CDR3 protein: CATRTSGRSEQYF
CDR3 DNA: TGTGCCACCAGGACTAGCGGGAGGAGCGAGCAGTACTTC
J gene: TRBJ2-7
V gene: TRBV6-1
clone size: NA
D gene: TRBD2

CDR3 protein: CASSLYGLPEAFF
CDR3 DNA: TGTGCCAGCAGCTTATACGGTTTACCTGAAGCTTTCTTT
J gene: TRBJ1-1
V gene: TRBV7-2
clone size: few
D gene: NA

CDR3 protein: CASSPDQAGAYNEQFF
CDR3 DNA: TGCGCCAGCAGCCCCGACCAGGCAGGGGCCTACAATGAGCAGTTCTTC
J gene: TRBJ2-1
V gene: TRBV5-1
clone size: NA
D gene: NA

CDR3 protein: CASSVGVADSLNTEAFF
CDR3 DNA: TGTGCCAGCAGCGTAGGGGTTGCGGACAGTTTGAACACTGAAGCTTTCTTT
J gene: TRBJ1-1
V gene: TRBV9
clone size: NA
D gene: NA

CDR3 protein: CASSLYPAGSYEQYF
CDR3 DNA: TGTGCCAGCAGCTTGTATCCTGCCGGCTCCTACGAGCAGTACTTC
J gene: TRBJ2-7
V gene: TRBV5-6
clone size: NA
D gene: NA

CDR3 protein: CASSQWVDDVPGQETQYF
CDR3 DNA: TGCGCCAGCAGCCAATGGGTGGACGATGTCCCAGGGCAAGAGACCCAGTACTTC
J gene: TRBJ2-5
V gene: TRBV4-3
clone size: many
D gene: NA

CDR3 protein: CASSRQATNTGELFF
CDR3 DNA: TGTGCCAGCAGCCGACAGGCCACGAACACCGGGGAGCTGTTTTTT
J gene: TRBJ2-2
V gene: TRBV5-5
clone size: few
D gene: NA

CDR3 protein: CSVGTESYEQYF
CDR3 DNA: TGCAGCGTTGGGACGGAATCCTACGAGCAGTACTTC
J gene: TRBJ2-7
V gene: TRBV29-1
clone size: many
D gene: NA

CDR3 protein: CASSVVGTANEQYF
CDR3 DNA: TGTGCCAGCAGCGTAGTGGGGACAGCCAATGAGCAGTACTTC
J gene: TRBJ2-7
V gene: TRBV9
clone size: NA
D gene: TRBD1

CDR3 protein: CATSVDSQETQFF
CDR3 DNA: TGTGCCACCAGTGTTGACAGTCAAGAGACCCAGTTCTTC
J gene: TRBJ2-1
V gene: TRBV24-1
clone size: once
D gene: NA

CDR3 protein: CVSSLGRAWDTQYF
CDR3 DNA: TGTGTCAGCAGCTTAGGTCGAGCCTGGGATACGCAGTATTTT
J gene: TRBJ2-3
V gene: TRBV11-2
clone size: NA
D gene: NA

CDR3 protein: CAWSGQGASNQPQLF
CDR3 DNA: TGTGCCTGGAGCGGACAGGGGGCGAGCAATCAGCCCCAGCTTTTT
J gene: TRBJ1-5
V gene: TRBV30
clone size: NA
D gene: TRBD1

CDR3 protein: CASNGSWKTQYF
CDR3 DNA: TGTGCCAGCAATGGGTCGTGGAAGACCCAGTACTTC
J gene: TRBJ2-5
V gene: TRBV6-1
clone size: NA
D gene: NA

CDR3 protein: CASSLRSTGANVLTF
CDR3 DNA: TGTGCCAGCAGCTTAAGGAGTACTGGGGCCAACGTCCTGACTTTC
J gene: TRBJ2-6
V gene: TRBV5-6
clone size: NA
D gene: NA

CDR3 protein: CASSDSTRADTQYF
CDR3 DNA: TGTGCCAGCAGTGACTCGACTAGGGCAGATACGCAGTATTTT
J gene: TRBJ2-3
V gene: TRBV6-2/TRBV6-3
clone size: NA
D gene: NA

CDR3 protein: CASSSKPWTGVSAYEQYF
CDR3 DNA: TGTGCCAGTAGTTCGAAACCTTGGACAGGGGTAAGCGCCTACGAGCAGTACTTC
J gene: TRBJ2-7
V gene: TRBV19
clone size: NA
D gene: TRBD1

CDR3 protein: CSARDLGWGGPTNEKLFF
CDR3 DNA: TGCAGTGCTAGAGATCTGGGGTGGGGAGGGCCAACTAATGAAAAACTGTTTTTT
J gene: TRBJ1-4
V gene: TRBV20-1
clone size: NA
D gene: NA

CDR3 protein: CASSRRVWADTQYF
CDR3 DNA: TGTGCCAGCAGCCGGAGGGTCTGGGCAGATACGCAGTATTTT
J gene: TRBJ2-3
V gene: TRBV21-1
clone size: NA
D gene: NA

CDR3 protein: CASSTERRGQFF
CDR3 DNA: TGTGCCAGCAGTACGGAGCGGCGGGGCCAGTTCTTC
J gene: TRBJ2-1
V gene: TRBV27
clone size: once
D gene: NA

CDR3 protein: CSARPGLGYEQYF
CDR3 DNA: TGCAGTGCTAGGCCGGGACTAGGATACGAGCAGTACTTC
J gene: TRBJ2-7
V gene: TRBV20-1
clone size: NA
D gene: TRBD2

CDR3 protein: CASSLAGETQYF
CDR3 DNA: TGCGCCAGCAGCTTGGCCGGGGAGACCCAGTACTTC
J gene: TRBJ2-5
V gene: TRBV5-1
clone size: many
D gene: NA

CDR3 protein: CASRNKGNIQYF
CDR3 DNA: TGTGCCAGCAGAAATAAGGGGAACATTCAGTACTTC
J gene: TRBJ2-4
V gene: TRBV6-5
clone size: NA
D gene: NA

CDR3 protein: CASSQGDSGTDTQYF
CDR3 DNA: TGCGCCAGCAGCCAAGGGGACAGCGGCACAGATACGCAGTATTTT
J gene: TRBJ2-3
V gene: TRBV4-3
clone size: NA
D gene: TRBD1

CDR3 protein: CASSPWDRESVGYTF
CDR3 DNA: TGTGCCAGCAGTCCATGGGACAGGGAGTCCGTCGGCTACACCTTC
J gene: TRBJ1-2
V gene: TRBV27
clone size: few
D gene: TRBD1

CDR3 protein: CSAKGTRTYEQYF
CDR3 DNA: TGCAGTGCTAAGGGGACTAGGACCTACGAGCAGTACTTC
J gene: TRBJ2-7
V gene: TRBV20-1
clone size: NA
D gene: TRBD2

CDR3 protein: CASSPGLAATYEQYF
CDR3 DNA: TGTGCCAGCAGCCCAGGACTAGCGGCCACCTACGAGCAGTACTTC
J gene: TRBJ2-7
V gene: TRBV7-8
clone size: NA
D gene: TRBD2

CDR3 protein: CASSTRTRGGTEAFF
CDR3 DNA: TGTGCCAGCAGTACACGCACCAGGGGGGGGACTGAAGCTTTCTTT
J gene: TRBJ1-1
V gene: TRBV27
clone size: NA
D gene: TRBD1

CDR3 protein: CASSFSGAGTEAFF
CDR3 DNA: TGCGCCAGCAGCTTTTCGGGGGCAGGCACTGAAGCTTTCTTT
J gene: TRBJ1-1
V gene: TRBV5-1
clone size: few
D gene: NA

CDR3 protein: CSADRGDCPMNTEAFF
CDR3 DNA: TGCAGTGCTGACAGGGGGGACTGCCCCATGAACACTGAAGCTTTCTTT
J gene: TRBJ1-1
V gene: TRBV20-1
clone size: NA
D gene: TRBD1

CDR3 protein: CASSPGEADTQYF
CDR3 DNA: TGTGCCAGCAGCCCGGGAGAGGCGGATACGCAGTATTTT
J gene: TRBJ2-3
V gene: TRBV7-3
clone size: NA
D gene: NA

CDR3 protein: CSGTRSSYEQYF
CDR3 DNA: TGCAGTGGGACGAGGAGCTCCTACGAGCAGTACTTC
J gene: TRBJ2-7
V gene: TRBV20-1
clone size: NA
D gene: NA

CDR3 protein: CASSSGGYDEQYF
CDR3 DNA: TGCGCCAGCTCCTCGGGGGGGTACGACGAGCAGTACTTC
J gene: TRBJ2-7
V gene: TRBV28
clone size: NA
D gene: TRBD2

CDR3 protein: CSALARGPNEKLFF
CDR3 DNA: TGCAGTGCCCTCGCGAGGGGGCCTAATGAAAAACTGTTTTTT
J gene: TRBJ1-4
V gene: TRBV20-1
clone size: NA
D gene: TRBD1

CDR3 protein: CASSTNGAMSYGYTF
CDR3 DNA: TGTGCCAGCAGCACCAATGGGGCGATGAGCTATGGCTACACCTTC
J gene: TRBJ1-2
V gene: TRBV11-2
clone size: NA
D gene: NA

CDR3 protein: CASSLWNSYEQSF
CDR3 DNA: TGTGCCAGCAGTTTATGGAACAGCTACGAGCAGTCCTTC
J gene: TRBJ2-7
V gene: TRBV28
clone size: NA
D gene: NA

CDR3 protein: CSASGAGTVRSQPQHF
CDR3 DNA: TGCAGTGCTAGTGGGGCGGGGACAGTGAGGAGTCAGCCCCAGCATTTT
J gene: TRBJ1-5
V gene: TRBV20-1
clone size: NA
D gene: TRBD1

CDR3 protein: CASSEGESYEQYF
CDR3 DNA: TGTGCCAGCAGTGAAGGGGAGTCCTACGAGCAGTACTTC
J gene: TRBJ2-7
V gene: TRBV2
clone size: few
D gene: NA

CDR3 protein: CAGSPAANEKLFF
CDR3 DNA: TGTGCCGGCTCACCCGCGGCTAATGAAAAACTGTTTTTT
J gene: TRBJ1-4
V gene: TRBV18
clone size: NA
D gene: NA

CDR3 protein: CASFTRQGLETQYF
CDR3 DNA: TGTGCCAGTTTCACCCGACAGGGGCTAGAGACCCAGTACTTC
J gene: TRBJ2-5
V gene: TRBV28
clone size: few
D gene: TRBD1

CDR3 protein: CASSGSTGSNIQYF
CDR3 DNA: TGTGCCAGCAGCGGATCGACAGGGTCTAACATTCAGTACTTC
J gene: TRBJ2-4
V gene: TRBV5-6
clone size: few
D gene: TRBD1

CDR3 protein: CSARKDSPNEKLFF
CDR3 DNA: TGCAGTGCTAGGAAGGACAGCCCTAATGAAAAACTGTTTTTT
J gene: TRBJ1-4
V gene: TRBV20-1
clone size: few
D gene: NA

CDR3 protein: CSGADSGREQYF
CDR3 DNA: TGCAGCGGTGCTGACTCTGGTCGCGAGCAGTACTTC
J gene: TRBJ2-7
V gene: TRBV29-1
clone size: few
D gene: NA